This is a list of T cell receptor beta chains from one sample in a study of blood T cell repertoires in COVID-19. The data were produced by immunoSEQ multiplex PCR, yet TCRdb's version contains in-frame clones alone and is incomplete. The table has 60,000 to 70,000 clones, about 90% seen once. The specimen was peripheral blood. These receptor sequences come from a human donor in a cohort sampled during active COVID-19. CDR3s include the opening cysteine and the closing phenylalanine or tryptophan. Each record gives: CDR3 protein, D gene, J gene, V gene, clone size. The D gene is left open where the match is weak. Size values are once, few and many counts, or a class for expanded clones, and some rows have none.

CDR3: CASSARLDRGLYNSPLHF
D: TRBD1
J: TRBJ1-6
V: TRBV5-8
size: -

CDR3: CASSFSGTYTGELFF
D: -
J: TRBJ2-2
V: TRBV5-5
size: -

CDR3: CASSGLVQGNYEQYF
D: -
J: TRBJ2-7
V: TRBV10-2
size: -

CDR3: CASSLLAGGPLVTDTQYF
D: TRBD2
J: TRBJ2-3
V: TRBV7-8
size: -

CDR3: CASSYLTGMGGYTF
D: -
J: TRBJ1-2
V: TRBV6-5
size: -

CDR3: CASGLGGGNNEQYF
D: TRBD2
J: TRBJ2-7
V: TRBV12-5
size: -

CDR3: CASSAGGLETQYF
D: TRBD2
J: TRBJ2-5
V: TRBV7-2
size: few

CDR3: CASSSRTGTSTDTQYF
D: -
J: TRBJ2-3
V: TRBV11-1
size: -

CDR3: CASSFGGTSGHYEQYF
D: TRBD2
J: TRBJ2-7
V: TRBV7-9
size: few

CDR3: CASSRNTGELFF
D: -
J: TRBJ2-2
V: TRBV7-3
size: -

CDR3: CASSQEALLNGYEQYF
D: -
J: TRBJ2-7
V: TRBV4-3
size: -

CDR3: CASSLAVLNSPLHF
D: -
J: TRBJ1-6
V: TRBV5-1
size: -

CDR3: CASSQASLGTDTQYF
D: -
J: TRBJ2-3
V: TRBV3-1/TRBV3-2
size: -

CDR3: CASSQGANQETQYF
D: -
J: TRBJ2-5
V: TRBV3-1/TRBV3-2
size: -

CDR3: CASSQARSYEQYF
D: -
J: TRBJ2-7
V: TRBV4-3
size: -

CDR3: CASSPGLGESDTQYF
D: TRBD2
J: TRBJ2-3
V: TRBV7-2
size: -

CDR3: CASSTGTRNEKLFF
D: -
J: TRBJ1-4
V: TRBV5-1
size: -

CDR3: CASNQGAREQYF
D: TRBD1
J: TRBJ2-7
V: TRBV6-5
size: -

CDR3: CASRLRPDYRTGALEGEQYF
D: -
J: TRBJ2-7
V: TRBV12-2
size: -

CDR3: CASSSTGYEQYF
D: -
J: TRBJ2-7
V: TRBV7-2
size: -

CDR3: CASSEGQGAEGYTF
D: TRBD1
J: TRBJ1-2
V: TRBV6-1
size: -

CDR3: CASSLRLALYNEQFF
D: -
J: TRBJ2-1
V: TRBV27
size: -

CDR3: CASSSPGHKSSGANVLTF
D: -
J: TRBJ2-6
V: TRBV28
size: -

CDR3: CASSRGTSGGWWQFF
D: TRBD2
J: TRBJ2-1
V: TRBV3-1/TRBV3-2
size: -

CDR3: CASSQTGDVYEQYF
D: -
J: TRBJ2-7
V: TRBV3-1/TRBV3-2
size: -

CDR3: CAASTSGYYSYEQYF
D: TRBD2
J: TRBJ2-7
V: TRBV10-3
size: -

CDR3: CASSTLPPPSDEQFF
D: -
J: TRBJ2-1
V: TRBV18
size: -

CDR3: CASAVTGLNEKLFF
D: TRBD1
J: TRBJ1-4
V: TRBV19
size: -

CDR3: CASSLTQGAGGYTF
D: TRBD1
J: TRBJ1-2
V: TRBV5-4
size: -

CDR3: CASSIRDISYEQYF
D: -
J: TRBJ2-7
V: TRBV27
size: once

CDR3: CASSQDWGLGPNEQFF
D: TRBD2
J: TRBJ2-1
V: TRBV4-3
size: once

CDR3: CASSYSRYNEQFF
D: -
J: TRBJ2-1
V: TRBV6-2/TRBV6-3
size: -

CDR3: CASSSGETLANTEAFF
D: -
J: TRBJ1-1
V: TRBV19
size: few

CDR3: CASSSERKGLNTEAFF
D: -
J: TRBJ1-1
V: TRBV6-5
size: -

CDR3: CASSPRFKSSGNTIYF
D: -
J: TRBJ1-3
V: TRBV19
size: -

CDR3: CASSLWEGDTQYF
D: -
J: TRBJ2-3
V: TRBV28
size: -

CDR3: CASSQQVQSEQYF
D: -
J: TRBJ2-7
V: TRBV19
size: -

CDR3: CASSGQPLRTDTQYF
D: -
J: TRBJ2-3
V: TRBV5-1
size: -

CDR3: CASTYPVKRNNSPLHF
D: -
J: TRBJ1-6
V: TRBV6-2/TRBV6-3
size: -

CDR3: CAWSTGERGQPQHF
D: -
J: TRBJ1-5
V: TRBV30
size: -

CDR3: CASSQGPPGQGTDTQYF
D: TRBD1
J: TRBJ2-3
V: TRBV4-3
size: -

CDR3: CSVDGGNERTEAFF
D: -
J: TRBJ1-1
V: TRBV29-1
size: -

CDR3: CASSATGGASDTQYF
D: TRBD1
J: TRBJ2-3
V: TRBV11-1
size: once

CDR3: CASSYSVTNEKLFF
D: -
J: TRBJ1-4
V: TRBV6-5
size: few

CDR3: CASSPDGGGYTF
D: -
J: TRBJ1-2
V: TRBV5-1
size: -

CDR3: CASRTDSLTNYGYTF
D: -
J: TRBJ1-2
V: TRBV19
size: once

CDR3: CASSPQTVGELFF
D: -
J: TRBJ2-2
V: TRBV2
size: once

CDR3: CASSRGGRETEAFF
D: -
J: TRBJ1-1
V: TRBV11-2
size: few

CDR3: CASSEGVVSPLHF
D: -
J: TRBJ1-6
V: TRBV7-2
size: -

CDR3: CASSPTLGGSPSYNEQFF
D: TRBD2
J: TRBJ2-1
V: TRBV13
size: -

CDR3: CASSQDWASKETQYF
D: -
J: TRBJ2-5
V: TRBV3-1/TRBV3-2
size: -

CDR3: CASSQDRAGVEGYTF
D: -
J: TRBJ1-2
V: TRBV4-3
size: -

CDR3: CASSSERGPRNSPLHF
D: TRBD1
J: TRBJ1-6
V: TRBV11-2
size: -

CDR3: CASSFSGTPYNEQFF
D: -
J: TRBJ2-1
V: TRBV5-1
size: -

CDR3: CASSPGDRVYEQYF
D: TRBD1
J: TRBJ2-7
V: TRBV18
size: -

CDR3: CASSLLAGRYEQYF
D: TRBD2
J: TRBJ2-7
V: TRBV27
size: -

CDR3: CASSIMTGSNEKLFF
D: TRBD1
J: TRBJ1-4
V: TRBV19
size: -

CDR3: CASSPRGTGNTIYF
D: -
J: TRBJ1-3
V: TRBV9
size: -